Below are 24 T cell receptor beta chains sequenced from a single sample in a study of human T cells and chemical hapten exposure. TCRdb itself ran the RACE reads through MiXCR, one entry per CDR3 protein. The sample lists about 81,000 distinct CDR3 sequences, roughly 7.2% occurring once. Time point indicated: patch test 1, 2 weeks after DPC sensitization. Treatment: therapeutic diphenylcyclopropenone sensitization with weekly scalp DPC. This material consisted of whole blood, taken in connection with sensitization to the hapten diphenylcyclopropenone (DPC). The receptors were gathered from a woman under 40 with alopecia areata. Some clones in this sample may be carry-over from other donors' samples.

CDR3 nucleotide sequence: TGTGCCAGCAGGGAGGGGGGGAACTATGGCTACACCTTC. Translating it yields CASREGGNYGYTF. The chain is built from TRBV6-6 and TRBJ1-2, with D maybe TRBD1 (6 bases). Trimming took off 6 bases at V and 2 bases at J, with 10 bases between the two ends. CDR3 length equals 13 residues. Germline CDR1 is MNHNY and CDR2 is SVGAGI (reference sequence).

This clonotype was observed at least ten times. This chain joins TRBV6-6 and TRBJ2-2, with a weak D call TRBD2 (5 bases). This CDR3 spans 15 amino acids. CDR1 and CDR2 (germline): MNHNY, SVGAGI (reference sequence). Trimming left V 6 bases short and J 0 bases short, with 11 bases between. The CDR3 region is CASSQTRSNTGELFF. The CDR3 DNA is TGTGCCAGCAGCCAAACTAGGTCGAACACCGGGGAGCTGTTTTTT.

The sample holds many counts of this clonotype. This CDR3 is CSARGGQSNEKLFF. The CDR3 nucleotides read TGCAGTGCTAGAGGGGGGCAGTCTAATGAAAAACTGTTTTTT. The chain uses TRBV20-1 and TRBJ1-4; possibly TRBD1 for D (6 bases). V shed 1 base and J shed 3 bases, with 9 bases lying between them. The CDR3 length is 14 residues. Germline values: CDR1 DFQATT, CDR2 SNEGSKA (reference sequence).

This clonotype was seen at least ten times. V and J are TRBV12-3 or TRBV12-4 and TRBJ2-7, with D unclear. Trimming took 2 bases from V and 2 from J, leaving 10 bases between them. This CDR3 comprises 14 residues. Here the CDR3 reads CASSLRERTYEQYF. As DNA, the CDR3 is TGTGCCAGCAGTTTACGAGAGAGAACCTACGAGCAGTACTTC.

The chain combines TRBV18 with TRBJ1-2; D is ambiguous. The CDR3 loop spans 16 amino acids. Trimming pared 2 bases from V and 3 bases from J, leaving 16 bases between. Germline V lookup: CDR1 KGHSH, CDR2 LQKENI. CDR3 sequence reads: CASSPNGGSKDYGYTF. The CDR3 DNA sequence: TGTGCCAGCTCACCAAATGGAGGGTCTAAGGACTATGGCTACACCTTC.

The genes are TRBV5-1 and TRBJ2-3; D is possibly TRBD1 or TRBD2 (6 bases each). Germline loops: CDR1 SGHRS, CDR2 YFSETQ. The CDR3 consists of 16 residues. The V gene lost 3 bases and the J gene lost 3 bases, with 17 bases spanning the gap. In DNA form, the CDR3 reads TGCGCCAGCAGCTGGGGGCTTAGCGGTGGGACAGATACGCAGTATTTT. This encodes CASSWGLSGGTDTQYF.

This chain links TRBV3-1 with TRBJ1-2, with D unresolved. Trimming took 1 base from V and 8 from J, leaving 8 bases between them. This CDR3 has 12 amino acids. Germline values: CDR1 LGHDT, CDR2 YNNKEL (reference sequence). The CDR3 sequence: CASSQALQGYTF. DNA of the CDR3: TGTGCCAGCAGCCAAGCCCTCCAGGGCTACACCTTC.

V usage is TRBV5-1 and J usage is TRBJ2-2; D is unclear. The germline V gene encodes CDR1 SGHRS and CDR2 YFSETQ. V shed 4 bases and J shed 0 bases, with 13 bases lying between them. This CDR3 contains 16 residues. CDR3 nucleotides: TGCGCCAGCAGCCCCGAGTCAGCGACGAACACCGGGGAGCTGTTTTTT. Protein product: CASSPESATNTGELFF.

In this sample, this clonotype turned up a few times. V usage is TRBV7-3 and J usage is TRBJ2-5; 8 bases fit TRBD2. Germline CDR1 is SGHTA and CDR2 is FQGTGA. The ends lost 5 bases at V and 6 bases at J; junction bases unmatched: 23. The CDR3 consists of 19 residues. The CDR3 region is CASSHFPTPRAGGNKTQYF. CDR3 sequence (DNA): TGTGCCAGCAGCCACTTCCCGACCCCCAGGGCGGGGGGCAATAAGACCCAGTACTTC.

This clonotype appeared a few times. The chain combines TRBV5-1 with TRBJ1-4; 9 bases are shared with TRBD1. Unmatched junction bases numbered 3, after V lost 1 base and J lost 5 bases. The germline gives CDR1 SGHRS, CDR2 YFSETQ. This CDR3 has 15 amino acids. CDR3 nucleotides: TGCGCCAGCAGCTTGACAGGGGGCCCGAATGAAAAACTGTTTTTT. This encodes CASSLTGGPNEKLFF. Looking up the rest from reference TRBV5-1 and TRBJ1-4 gives the full variable domain: KAGVTQTPRYLIKTRGQQVTLSCSPISGHRSVSWYQQTPGQGLQFLFEYFSETQRNKGNFPGRFSGRQFSNSRSEMNVSTLELGDSALYLCASSLTGGPNEKLFFGSGTQLSVL.

CDR3 sequence reads: CASSLQDREDSPLHF. The CDR3 DNA reads TGTGCCAGCAGCTTACAGGACAGGGAGGATTCACCCCTCCACTTT. The chain couples TRBV7-8 to TRBJ1-6; 8 bases are a match to TRBD1. In germline, CDR1 is SGHVS, CDR2 FQNEAQ. The CDR3 length is 15 residues. With V trimmed by 2 bases and J by 8 bases, 5 bases remained unmatched.

Many counts were recorded for this clonotype. The chain links TRBV29-1 to TRBJ2-3; D may be TRBD1 (5 bases). Trimming shortened V by 1 base and J by 3 bases, and 8 bases separated the two germline ends. The CDR3 length is 13 residues. Per germline, CDR1 SQVTM and CDR2 ANQGSEA. The CDR3 bases are TGCAGCGTTGAAGGGCAGGGTACAGATACGCAGTATTTT. Amino acid sequence: CSVEGQGTDTQYF.

The genes are TRBV6-2 or TRBV6-3 and TRBJ2-1; D might be TRBD2 (7 bases). From germline, CDR1 is MNHEY and CDR2 SVGEGT. The CDR3 extends over 15 amino acids. Trimming took off 8 bases at V and 4 bases at J, with 18 bases between the two ends. The CDR3 sequence: CASVDGGAGYNEQFF. CDR3 bases: TGTGCCAGCGTTGATGGGGGGGCGGGATACAATGAGCAGTTCTTC.

The rearrangement joins TRBV7-2 to TRBJ1-5; TRBD1 is a possible D gene (6 bases). Trimming took 5 bases from V and 7 from J, leaving 12 bases between them. This CDR3 contains 13 residues. CDR1 is SGHTA, CDR2 FQGNSA, per germline. CDR3 bases: TGTGCCAGCAGCCTGCAGGGGTGGCAGCCCCAGCATTTT. This encodes CASSLQGWQPQHF.

In its sample, this clonotype was seen many times. V is TRBV7-9 and J is TRBJ1-1, with D possibly being TRBD1 (5 bases). The V end lost 4 bases, the J end lost 3 bases, and 12 bases lay between the germline ends. Germline assignment: CDR1 SEHNR and CDR2 FQNEAQ (reference sequence). The CDR3 has 14 amino acids. The CDR3 is CASSSGTLDTEAFF. CDR3 bases: TGTGCCAGCAGCTCAGGGACCCTCGACACTGAAGCTTTCTTT.

There are a few counts of this clonotype. The chain uses TRBV20-1 and TRBJ2-5; D is unresolved. The germline gives CDR1 DFQATT, CDR2 SNEGSKA (reference sequence). The CDR3 sequence is 12 residues long. V shed 6 bases and J shed 1 base, with 9 bases lying between them. CDR3 in DNA: TGCAGTGCCGGACGGGTCCAAGAGACCCAGTACTTC. The encoded protein is CSAGRVQETQYF.

V is TRBV2 and J is TRBJ1-5; D is possibly TRBD1 (6 bases). CDR3 size: 14 residues. Germline CDR1 reads SNHLY; CDR2 reads FYNNEI. V was trimmed by 4 bases and J by 7 bases, leaving 14 bases between them. In DNA, the CDR3 is TGTGCCAGCAGTGGGACAGCAAAAGAACAGCCCCAGCATTTT. It specifies CASSGTAKEQPQHF. Based on the CDR3 plus reference TRBV2 and TRBJ1-5, the full variable domain is EPEVTQTPSHQVTQMGQEVILRCVPISNHLYFYWYRQILGQKVEFLVSFYNNEISEKSEIFDDQFSVERPDGSNFTLKIRSTKLEDSAMYFCASSGTAKEQPQHFGDGTRLSIL.

There are a few counts of this clonotype. J is TRBJ1-4 and V is TRBV12-3 or TRBV12-4; D is unclear. Trimming took off 6 bases at V and 8 bases at J, with 16 bases between the two ends. There are 14 residues in the CDR3. The CDR3 DNA reads as TGTGCCAGCAGGCGGAGTGGGAATAGCGAAAAACTGTTTTTT. Its translation is CASRRSGNSEKLFF.

This clonotype was counted between two and nine times. The chain recombines TRBV4-2 with TRBJ2-3; D is unresolved. The CDR3 has 13 residues. Trimming shortened V by 4 bases and J by 5 bases, and 10 bases separated the two germline ends. CDR1 and CDR2 from the germline V gene are LGHNA and YNFKEQ. The CDR3 loop reads CASSRDKEDTQYF. CDR3 DNA sequence: TGTGCCAGCAGCCGGGATAAGGAAGATACGCAGTATTTT.

V gene TRBV5-5 combines with J gene TRBJ1-2, with 7 nucleotides matching TRBD1. V was pared by 0 bases and J by 4 bases, with 6 bases of the junction left unmatched. The CDR3 has 15 amino acids. Germline V gene lookup returns CDR1 SGHKS and CDR2 YYEKEE (reference sequence). CDR3 loop: CASSLAGQIFYGYTF. The DNA of the CDR3 is TGTGCCAGCAGCTTGGCGGGACAGATTTTCTATGGCTACACCTTC. Drawing the rest from reference TRBV5-5 and TRBJ1-2, the complete variable domain is DAGVTQSPTHLIKTRGQQVTLRCSPISGHKSVSWYQQVLGQGPQFIFQYYEKEERGRGNFPDRFSARQFPNYSSELNVNALLLGDSALYLCASSLAGQIFYGYTFGSGTRLTVV.

CDR3 protein: CAWSQTSYEQYF. In DNA form, the CDR3 reads TGTGCCTGGTCACAGACCTCCTACGAGCAGTACTTC. V and J are TRBV30 and TRBJ2-7; D remains unclear. The germline CDR1 and CDR2 sequences are GTSNPN and SVGIG (reference sequence). Deletions cut 5 bases from V and 0 bases from J, with 8 bases between. The CDR3 has 12 amino acids. Full variable domain (missing parts from reference TRBV30 and TRBJ2-7): SQTIHQWPATLVQPVGSPLSLECTVEGTSNPNLYWYRQAAGRGLQLLFYSVGIGQISSEVPQNLSASRPQDRQFILSSKKLLLSDSGFYLCAWSQTSYEQYFGPGTRLTVT.

The rearrangement uses TRBV6-1 and TRBJ2-3; tentatively, D is TRBD2 (5 bases). This CDR3 has 17 amino acids. V dropped 2 bases and J dropped 1 base, with 16 bases sitting between them. Germline V CDR1 and CDR2: MNHNS, SASEGT. The CDR3 protein is CASSEWPGGQRTDTQYF. CDR3 sequence (DNA): TGTGCCAGCAGTGAATGGCCGGGCGGGCAGCGCACAGATACGCAGTATTTT.

This clonotype was recorded at least ten times. The chain carries TRBV29-1 and TRBJ2-3; the match to TRBD2 covers 9 bases. Trimming cost V 6 bases and J 0 bases; bases outside gene matches: 19. Germline loops: CDR1 SQVTM, CDR2 ANQGSEA. The CDR3 is 19 residues long. This CDR3 is CSVTRGVGSGGPSTDTQYF. The CDR3 bases are TGCAGCGTAACCAGAGGGGTTGGTAGCGGGGGCCCAAGCACAGATACGCAGTATTTT.

This chain joins TRBV6-2 or TRBV6-3 and TRBJ2-3; D is tentatively TRBD1 or TRBD2 (5 bases each). The CDR3 covers 12 residues. V was trimmed by 10 bases and J by 8 bases, leaving 16 bases between them. Germline V lookup: CDR1 MNHEY, CDR2 SVGEGT. CDR3 DNA sequence: TGTGCCACCAAGGTCGGTGGGGGTACGCAGTATTTT. Translating it yields CATKVGGGTQYF.